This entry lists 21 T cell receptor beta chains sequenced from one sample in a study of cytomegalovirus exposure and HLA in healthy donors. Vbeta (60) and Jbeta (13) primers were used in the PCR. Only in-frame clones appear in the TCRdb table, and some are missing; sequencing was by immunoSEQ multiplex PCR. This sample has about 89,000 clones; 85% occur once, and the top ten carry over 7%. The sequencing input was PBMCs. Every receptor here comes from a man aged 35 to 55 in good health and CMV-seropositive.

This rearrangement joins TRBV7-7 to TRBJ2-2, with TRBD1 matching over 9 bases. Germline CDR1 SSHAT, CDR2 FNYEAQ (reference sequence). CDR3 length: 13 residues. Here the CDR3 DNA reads TGTGCTTCTACAGGGGGCGGCACCGGGGAGCTGTTTTTT. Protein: CASTGGGTGELFF. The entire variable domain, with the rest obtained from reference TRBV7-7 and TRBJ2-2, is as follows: GAGVSQSPRYKVTKRGQDVTLRCDPISSHATLYWYQQALGQGPEFLTYFNYEAQPDKSGLPSDRFSAERPEGSISTLTIQRTEQRDSAMYRCASTGGGTGELFFGEGSRLTVL.

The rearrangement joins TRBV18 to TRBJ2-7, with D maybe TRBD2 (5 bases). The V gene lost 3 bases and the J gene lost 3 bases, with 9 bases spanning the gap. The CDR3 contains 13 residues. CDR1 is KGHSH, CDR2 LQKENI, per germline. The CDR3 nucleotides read TGTGCCAGCTCACCGCCCGGGGTCTACGAGCAGTACTTC. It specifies CASSPPGVYEQYF. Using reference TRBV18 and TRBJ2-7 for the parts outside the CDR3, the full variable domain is NAGVMQNPRHLVRRRGQEARLRCSPMKGHSHVYWYRQLPEEGLKFMVYLQKENIIDESGMPKERFSAEFPKEGPSILRIQQVVRGDSAAYFCASSPPGVYEQYFGPGTRLTVT.

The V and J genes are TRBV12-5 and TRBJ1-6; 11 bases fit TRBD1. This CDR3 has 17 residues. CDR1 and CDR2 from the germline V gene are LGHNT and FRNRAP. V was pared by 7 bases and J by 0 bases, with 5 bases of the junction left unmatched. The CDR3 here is CASDLGTGGSYNSPLHF. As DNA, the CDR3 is TGTGCTAGTGATCTCGGGACAGGGGGCTCCTATAATTCACCCCTCCACTTT.

The CDR3 nucleotides are TGCGCCAGCAGCTTGGAACTTAGCGGGCTTCCAGAGACCCAGTACTTC. It specifies CASSLELSGLPETQYF. The chain links TRBV5-1 to TRBJ2-5; 7 nucleotides line up with TRBD2. Germline lookup yields CDR1 SGHRS and CDR2 YFSETQ. Trimming cost V 0 bases and J 4 bases; bases outside gene matches: 9. The CDR3 sequence is 16 residues long. The full variable domain, its missing parts supplied by reference TRBV5-1 and TRBJ2-5, is KAGVTQTPRYLIKTRGQQVTLSCSPISGHRSVSWYQQTPGQGLQFLFEYFSETQRNKGNFPGRFSGRQFSNSRSEMNVSTLELGDSALYLCASSLELSGLPETQYFGPGTRLLVL.

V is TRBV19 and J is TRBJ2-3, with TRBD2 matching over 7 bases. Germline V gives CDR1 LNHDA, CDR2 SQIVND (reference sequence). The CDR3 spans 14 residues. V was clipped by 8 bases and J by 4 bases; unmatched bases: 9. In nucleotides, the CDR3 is TGTGCCAGTTCCCCAGGGAGGGGACCAGATACGCAGTATTTT. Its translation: CASSPGRGPDTQYF. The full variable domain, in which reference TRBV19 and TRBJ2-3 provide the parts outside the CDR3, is DGGITQSPKYLFRKEGQNVTLSCEQNLNHDAMYWYRQDPGQGLRLIYYSQIVNDFQKGDIAEGYSVSREKKESFPLTVTSAQKNPTAFYLCASSPGRGPDTQYFGPGTRLTVL.

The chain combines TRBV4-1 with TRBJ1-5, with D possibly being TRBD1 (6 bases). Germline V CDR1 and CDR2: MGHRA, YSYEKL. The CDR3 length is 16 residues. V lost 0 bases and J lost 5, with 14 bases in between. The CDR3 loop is CASSQEGTRGYQPQHF. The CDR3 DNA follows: TGCGCCAGCAGCCAAGAAGGAACCAGGGGTTATCAGCCCCAGCATTTT.

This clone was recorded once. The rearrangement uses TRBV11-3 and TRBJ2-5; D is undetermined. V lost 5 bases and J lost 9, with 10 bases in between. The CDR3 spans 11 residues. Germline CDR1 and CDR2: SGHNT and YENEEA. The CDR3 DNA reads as TGTGCCAGCAGCGTCAGTCACGCCCAGTACTTC. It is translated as CASSVSHAQYF.

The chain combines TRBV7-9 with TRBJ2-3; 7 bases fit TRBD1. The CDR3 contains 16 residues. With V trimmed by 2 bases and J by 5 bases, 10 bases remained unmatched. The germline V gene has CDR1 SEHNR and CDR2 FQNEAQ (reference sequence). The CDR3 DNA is TGTGCCAGCAGCTTAATGGCAGGGGGTAGAGAAGATACGCAGTATTTT. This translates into CASSLMAGGREDTQYF.

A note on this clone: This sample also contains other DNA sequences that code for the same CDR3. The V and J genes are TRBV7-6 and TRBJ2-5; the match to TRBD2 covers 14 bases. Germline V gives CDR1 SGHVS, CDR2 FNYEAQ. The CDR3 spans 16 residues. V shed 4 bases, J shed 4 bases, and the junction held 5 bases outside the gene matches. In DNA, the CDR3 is TGTGCCAGCAGCTCAACCGGGACTAGCGGGAGAGAGACCCAGTACTTC. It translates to CASSSTGTSGRETQYF. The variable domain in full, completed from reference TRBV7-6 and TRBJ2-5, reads GAGVSQSPRYKVTKRGQDVALRCDPISGHVSLYWYRQALGQGPEFLTYFNYEAQQDKSGLPNDRFSAERPEGSISTLTIQRTEQRDSAMYRCASSSTGTSGRETQYFGPGTRLLVL.

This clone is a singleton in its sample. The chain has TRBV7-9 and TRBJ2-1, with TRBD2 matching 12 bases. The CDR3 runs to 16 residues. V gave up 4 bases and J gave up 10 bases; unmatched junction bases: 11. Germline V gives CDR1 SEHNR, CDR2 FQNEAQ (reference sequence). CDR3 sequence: CASSSLRLAGAREQFF. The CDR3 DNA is TGTGCCAGCAGCTCCCTTCGACTAGCGGGGGCCCGGGAGCAGTTCTTC.

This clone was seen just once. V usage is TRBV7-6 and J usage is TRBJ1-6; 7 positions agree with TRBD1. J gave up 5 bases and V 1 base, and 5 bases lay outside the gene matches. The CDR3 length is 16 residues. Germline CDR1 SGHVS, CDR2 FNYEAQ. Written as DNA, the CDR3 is TGTGCCAGCAGCTTAGGGTTGGGACAGAATAATTCACCCCTCCACTTT. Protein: CASSLGLGQNNSPLHF. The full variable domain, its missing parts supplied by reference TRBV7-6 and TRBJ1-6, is GAGVSQSPRYKVTKRGQDVALRCDPISGHVSLYWYRQALGQGPEFLTYFNYEAQQDKSGLPNDRFSAERPEGSISTLTIQRTEQRDSAMYRCASSLGLGQNNSPLHFGNGTRLTVT.

CDR3 in DNA: TGTGCCAGCAGTGGACTAGCGGGGACTCAAGAGACCCAGTACTTC. Translated, it gives CASSGLAGTQETQYF. The chain carries TRBV27 and TRBJ2-5; TRBD2 matches at 12 bases. V lost 5 bases and J lost 2; bases outside the gene matches: 3. The CDR3 has 15 amino acids. CDR1 and CDR2 from the germline V gene are MNHEY and SMNVEV (reference sequence).

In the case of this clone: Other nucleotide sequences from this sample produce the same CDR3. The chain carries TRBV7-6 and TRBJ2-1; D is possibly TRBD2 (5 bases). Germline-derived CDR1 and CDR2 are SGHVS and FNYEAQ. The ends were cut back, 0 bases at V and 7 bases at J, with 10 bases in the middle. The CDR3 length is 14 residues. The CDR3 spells CASSLAGAHNEQFF. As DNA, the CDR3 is TGTGCCAGCAGCTTAGCGGGAGCGCATAATGAGCAGTTCTTC.

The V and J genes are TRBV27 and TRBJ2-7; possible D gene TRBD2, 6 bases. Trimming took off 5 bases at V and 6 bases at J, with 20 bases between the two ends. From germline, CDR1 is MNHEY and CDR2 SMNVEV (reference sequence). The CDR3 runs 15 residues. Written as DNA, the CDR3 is TGTGCCAGCAGTACTGTTAGCGGCCATAGGGCCGAGCAGTACTTC. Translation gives CASSTVSGHRAEQYF.

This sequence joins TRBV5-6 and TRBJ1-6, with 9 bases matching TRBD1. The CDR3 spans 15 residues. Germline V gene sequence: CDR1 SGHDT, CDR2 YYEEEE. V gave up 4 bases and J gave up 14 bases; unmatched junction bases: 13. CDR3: CASSPGGQGFLSLHF. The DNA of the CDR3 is TGTGCCAGCAGCCCCGGGGGACAGGGTTTTCTCTCCCTCCACTTT.

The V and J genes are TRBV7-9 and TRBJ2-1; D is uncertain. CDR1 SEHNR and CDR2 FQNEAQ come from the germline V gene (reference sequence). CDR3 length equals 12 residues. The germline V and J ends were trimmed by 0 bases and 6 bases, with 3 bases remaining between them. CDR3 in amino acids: CASSLARNEQFF. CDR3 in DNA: TGTGCCAGCAGCTTAGCGCGCAATGAGCAGTTCTTC.

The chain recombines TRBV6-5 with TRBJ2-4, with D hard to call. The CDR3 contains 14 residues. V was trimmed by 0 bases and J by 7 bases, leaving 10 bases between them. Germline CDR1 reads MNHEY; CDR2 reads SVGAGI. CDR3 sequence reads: CASSYSRQINIQYF. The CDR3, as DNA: TGTGCCAGCAGTTACTCGAGGCAGATCAACATTCAGTACTTC.

Here the CDR3 reads CASSLAPRETQYF. CDR3 bases: TGTGCCAGCAGCTTAGCGCCCAGGGAGACCCAGTACTTC. The chain joins TRBV7-2 to TRBJ2-5; no clear D gene. The germline V gene encodes CDR1 SGHTA and CDR2 FQGNSA. There are 13 residues in the CDR3. Trimming shortened V by 0 bases and J by 5 bases, and 7 bases separated the two germline ends.

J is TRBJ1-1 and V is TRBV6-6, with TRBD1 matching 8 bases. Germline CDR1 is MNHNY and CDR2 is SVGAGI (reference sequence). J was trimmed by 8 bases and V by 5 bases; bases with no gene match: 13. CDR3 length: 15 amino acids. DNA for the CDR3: TGTGCCAGCAGTGAGACAGGGGCAAGGATAGTCGAAGCTTTCTTT. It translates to CASSETGARIVEAFF.

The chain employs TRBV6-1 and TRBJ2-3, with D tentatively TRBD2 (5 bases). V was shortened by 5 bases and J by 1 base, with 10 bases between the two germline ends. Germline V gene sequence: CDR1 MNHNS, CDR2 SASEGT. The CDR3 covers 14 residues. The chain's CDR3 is CASSLGSRTDTQYF. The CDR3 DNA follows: TGTGCCAGCAGTTTGGGGAGTCGCACAGATACGCAGTATTTT.

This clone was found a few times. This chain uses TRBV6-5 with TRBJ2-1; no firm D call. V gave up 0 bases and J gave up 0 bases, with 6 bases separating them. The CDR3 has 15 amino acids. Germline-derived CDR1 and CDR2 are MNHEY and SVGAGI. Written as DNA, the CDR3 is TGTGCCAGCAGTTACTCGGCTAGCTCCTACAATGAGCAGTTCTTC. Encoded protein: CASSYSASSYNEQFF.